A selection of T cell receptor beta chains follows, all from one sample in a study of cytomegalovirus exposure and HLA in healthy donors. Sequencing used immunoSEQ multiplex PCR; TCRdb keeps in-frame clones, though not all of them. This sample has 35,000 to 50,000 clones, with approximately 93% found just once. What was sequenced was PBMCs. These receptors were taken from a woman between 18 and 30 years old in good health and CMV-seronegative. Both conserved end residues are part of each CDR3. D genes are given only for firm matches. Clone sizes are given selectively: once, few, many, or a class where the clone is expanded.

>TRBV5-6|NA|15|TRBJ2-7|NA
CASSDPGHPTYEQYF
TGTGCCAGCAGCGACCCGGGACACCCAACCTACGAGCAGTACTTC
>TRBV6-1|TRBD2|15|TRBJ2-3|NA
CASSEGAGGRDTQYF
TGTGCCAGCAGTGAAGGGGCGGGGGGCAGGGATACGCAGTATTTT
>TRBV5-1|NA|15|TRBJ2-7|NA
CASSLVTGPPGEQYF
TGCGCCAGCAGCTTGGTTACAGGGCCCCCGGGGGAGCAGTACTTC
>TRBV9|TRBD2|17|TRBJ2-5|NA
CASSVAVVAGGQETQYF
TGTGCCAGCAGCGTAGCTGTGGTAGCGGGGGGCCAAGAGACCCAGTACTTC
>TRBV13|TRBD1|14|TRBJ1-2|NA
CASSSSTGTVGYTF
TGTGCCAGCAGCTCATCAACAGGGACAGTTGGCTACACCTTC
>TRBV28|NA|14|TRBJ2-1|NA
CASSLTDPGRDQFF
TGTGCCAGCAGTTTAACTGATCCCGGGCGGGACCAGTTCTTC
>TRBV11-2|TRBD1|16|TRBJ2-7|NA
CASSLIPSDRGYEQYF
TGTGCCAGCAGCTTAATCCCGTCCGACAGGGGGTACGAGCAGTACTTC
>TRBV5-1|TRBD2|15|TRBJ2-5|NA
CASSLGYSGEETQYF
TGCGCCAGCAGCTTGGGATATAGCGGGGAAGAGACCCAGTACTTC
>TRBV19|TRBD1|13|TRBJ1-1|NA
CASSVQGSTEAFF
TGTGCCAGTAGTGTACAGGGGAGCACTGAAGCTTTCTTT
>TRBV6-1|TRBD1|14|TRBJ2-7|medium-sized
CASSEGDSSYEQYF
TGTGCCAGCAGTGAAGGGGACAGCTCCTACGAGCAGTACTTC
>TRBV9|TRBD1|14|TRBJ2-1|NA
CASSGGTAHNEQFF
TGTGCCAGCAGCGGGGGGACAGCCCACAATGAGCAGTTCTTC
>TRBV6-1|NA|16|TRBJ1-5|once
CASSEVNGGRNQPQHF
TGTGCCAGCAGTGAAGTTAATGGAGGAAGAAATCAGCCCCAGCATTTT
>TRBV7-2|NA|16|TRBJ2-2|NA
CASSLATGLNTGELFF
TGTGCCAGCAGCTTAGCGACCGGGTTAAACACCGGGGAGCTGTTTTTT
>TRBV9|NA|14|TRBJ2-1|NA
CASSVATLSNEQFF
TGTGCCAGCAGCGTAGCTACCCTATCCAATGAGCAGTTCTTC
>TRBV5-1|NA|12|TRBJ1-2|NA
CASSLGGRGYTF
TGCGCCAGCAGCTTGGGGGGGCGAGGCTACACCTTC
>TRBV5-1|TRBD1|14|TRBJ2-7|NA
CASSLVAGGGEQYF
TGCGCCAGCAGCTTGGTGGCAGGGGGCGGCGAGCAGTACTTC
>TRBV28|NA|16|TRBJ2-7|NA
CASTTPSGGLSYEQYF
TGTGCCAGCACCACACCCTCGGGGGGCCTCTCCTACGAGCAGTACTTC
>TRBV19|TRBD1|15|TRBJ1-5|NA
CASSQQGGSNQPQHF
TGTGCCAGTAGTCAACAGGGGGGAAGCAATCAGCCCCAGCATTTT
>TRBV5-1|NA|17|TRBJ2-7|once
CASSPTGQFRGTYEQYF
TGCGCCAGCAGCCCGACTGGACAGTTTAGGGGAACCTACGAGCAGTACTTC
>TRBV30|NA|12|TRBJ1-1|NA
CAWSYRGTEAFF
TGTGCCTGGAGTTATCGAGGCACTGAAGCTTTCTTT
>TRBV28|TRBD1|13|TRBJ2-5|NA
CASRQGAVETQYF
TGTGCCAGCCGACAGGGGGCAGTAGAGACCCAGTACTTC
>TRBV6-5|NA|13|TRBJ1-2|NA
CASTQDGGGGYTF
TGTGCCAGCACCCAAGACGGCGGCGGTGGCTACACCTTC
>TRBV19|TRBD1|14|TRBJ1-5|NA
CASSIPTGPQPQHF
TGTGCCAGTAGCATCCCGACAGGGCCTCAGCCCCAGCATTTT
>TRBV28|NA|15|TRBJ2-5|NA
CASSFSRGLQETQYF
TGTGCCAGCAGTTTCTCCCGGGGTCTCCAAGAGACCCAGTACTTC
>TRBV15|TRBD2|14|TRBJ2-1|NA
CATKSGGGHNEQFF
TGTGCCACCAAAAGCGGGGGGGGCCACAATGAGCAGTTCTTC
>TRBV27|NA|14|TRBJ1-1|NA
CASSSTTGRTEAFF
TGTGCCAGCAGTTCAACAACAGGGAGAACTGAAGCTTTCTTT
>TRBV2|TRBD1|14|TRBJ1-1|NA
CASRERGLNTEAFF
TGTGCCAGCAGAGAAAGGGGGCTGAACACTGAAGCTTTCTTT
>TRBV30|TRBD1|14|TRBJ2-7|NA
CAWRTGVGAYEQYF
TGTGCCTGGAGAACAGGGGTTGGGGCCTACGAGCAGTACTTC
>TRBV28|TRBD1|14|TRBJ2-5|NA
CASSDDRGQETQYF
TGTGCCAGCAGCGACGACAGGGGCCAAGAGACCCAGTACTTC
>TRBV19|NA|14|TRBJ2-2|NA
CASSPGPNTGELFF
TGTGCCAGCAGTCCAGGGCCGAACACCGGGGAGCTGTTTTTT
>TRBV28|NA|14|TRBJ1-5|NA
CASSPSGGNQPQHF
TGTGCCAGCAGTCCGTCGGGGGGCAATCAGCCCCAGCATTTT
>TRBV23-1|NA|15|TRBJ2-1|NA
CASSQSGRGAHEQFF
TGCGCCAGCAGTCAATCGGGGAGGGGGGCCCATGAGCAGTTCTTC
>TRBV27|TRBD1|15|TRBJ2-7|once
CASSSVTGASYEQYF
TGTGCCAGCAGTTCCGTGACAGGGGCTTCCTACGAGCAGTACTTC
>TRBV28|TRBD1|15|TRBJ1-1|NA
CASRPTGTGNTEAFF
TGTGCCAGCAGACCTACCGGGACAGGGAACACTGAAGCTTTCTTT
>TRBV5-1|NA|13|TRBJ1-2|NA
CASSKAGEDGYTF
TGCGCCAGCAGCAAGGCCGGAGAGGATGGCTACACCTTC
>TRBV7-9|TRBD2|16|TRBJ2-3|NA
CASSLEGLAVKDTQYF
TGTGCCAGCAGCTTAGAGGGACTAGCGGTGAAAGATACGCAGTATTTT
>TRBV28|NA|13|TRBJ1-2|NA
CASRPGTIGGYTF
TGTGCCAGCAGACCCGGGACTATTGGGGGCTACACCTTC
>TRBV7-2|NA|15|TRBJ2-7|NA
CASSLVTERAYEQYF
TGTGCCAGCAGCTTAGTTACCGAGAGAGCCTACGAGCAGTACTTC
>TRBV5-6|TRBD1|16|TRBJ2-1|NA
CASSLVGDRGDLVQFF
TGTGCCAGCAGCTTGGTTGGCGACAGGGGCGACTTGGTGCAGTTCTTC
>TRBV6-1|NA|16|TRBJ2-3|NA
CASSERRGWGADTQYF
TGTGCCAGCAGTGAACGCAGGGGCTGGGGCGCAGATACGCAGTATTTT
>TRBV7-2|TRBD2|12|TRBJ2-7|NA
CASSSETSGRNF
TGTGCCAGCAGCTCTGAGACTAGCGGGAGGAACTTC
>TRBV29-1|NA|15|TRBJ2-3|NA
CSVAGVQGGSDTQYF
TGCAGCGTTGCTGGGGTCCAGGGAGGATCAGATACGCAGTATTTT
>TRBV6-1|NA|12|TRBJ1-3|NA
CASSESRDTIYF
TGTGCCAGCAGTGAATCGCGAGACACCATATATTTT
>TRBV6-5|TRBD1|15|TRBJ1-1|NA
CASSYLGQGSTEAFF
TGTGCCAGCAGTTACCTGGGACAGGGAAGCACTGAAGCTTTCTTT
>TRBV6-1|NA|16|TRBJ1-1|NA
CASSERTESTDTEAFF
TGTGCCAGCAGTGAAAGAACAGAATCAACGGACACTGAAGCTTTCTTT
>TRBV19|NA|15|TRBJ2-2|NA
CASSIVAVGLGELFF
TGTGCCAGTAGTATTGTTGCTGTGGGCTTAGGGGAGCTGTTTTTT
>TRBV2|TRBD2|12|TRBJ2-1|NA
CARTSARNEQFF
TGTGCCAGGACTAGCGCCCGCAATGAGCAGTTCTTC
>TRBV13|TRBD1|17|TRBJ1-6|NA
CASSSSKSGRGNSPLHF
TGTGCCAGCAGCTCTTCTAAATCGGGCAGGGGGAATTCACCCCTCCACTTT
>TRBV9|TRBD2|14|TRBJ2-7|once
CASSVGRGDYEQYF
TGTGCCAGCAGCGTGGGGCGGGGGGACTACGAGCAGTACTTC
>TRBV6-5|NA|14|TRBJ2-7|NA
CASSYSDLSYEQYF
TGTGCCAGCAGTTACTCGGACTTATCCTACGAGCAGTACTTC
>TRBV21-1|NA|16|TRBJ1-1|NA
CASSKRPGQKNTEAFF
TGTGCCAGCAGCAAAAGGCCCGGACAGAAGAACACTGAAGCTTTCTTT
>TRBV10-3|TRBD1|17|TRBJ2-1|NA
CAISTSTGGRSYNEQFF
TGTGCCATCAGTACTTCGACAGGGGGTAGGTCCTACAATGAGCAGTTCTTC
>TRBV10-3|TRBD1|13|TRBJ1-1|NA
CAIRGQGGTEAFF
TGTGCCATCAGAGGACAGGGGGGCACTGAAGCTTTCTTT
>TRBV5-1|NA|13|TRBJ1-4|NA
CASSFMLNEKLFF
TGCGCCAGCAGCTTCATGCTAAATGAAAAACTGTTTTTT
>TRBV19|TRBD1|13|TRBJ2-5|NA
CASRDRGQETQYF
TGTGCCAGCCGGGACAGGGGGCAAGAGACCCAGTACTTC
>TRBV19|NA|13|TRBJ1-4|NA
CASSRDIFEKLFF
TGTGCCAGTAGTAGGGACATATTTGAAAAACTGTTTTTT
>TRBV19|TRBD2|15|TRBJ2-2|NA
CASSTGLAGTGELFF
TGTGCCAGTAGTACGGGACTAGCGGGGACCGGGGAGCTGTTTTTT